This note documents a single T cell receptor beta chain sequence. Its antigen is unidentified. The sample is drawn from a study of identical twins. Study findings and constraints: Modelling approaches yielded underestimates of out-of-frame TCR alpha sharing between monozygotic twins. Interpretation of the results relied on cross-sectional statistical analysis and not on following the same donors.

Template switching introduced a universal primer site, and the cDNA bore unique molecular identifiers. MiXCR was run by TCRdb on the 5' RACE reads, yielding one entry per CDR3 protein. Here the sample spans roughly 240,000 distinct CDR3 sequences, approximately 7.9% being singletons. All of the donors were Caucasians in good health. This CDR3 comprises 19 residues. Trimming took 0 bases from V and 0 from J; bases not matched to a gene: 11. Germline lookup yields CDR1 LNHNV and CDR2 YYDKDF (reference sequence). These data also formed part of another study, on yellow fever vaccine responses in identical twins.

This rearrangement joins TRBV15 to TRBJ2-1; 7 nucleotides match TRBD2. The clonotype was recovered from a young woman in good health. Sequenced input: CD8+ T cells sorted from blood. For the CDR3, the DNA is TGTGCCACCAGCAGAGATCGGGACTACCTGGACGGCTCCTACAATGAGCAGTTCTTC. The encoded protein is CATSRDRDYLDGSYNEQFF. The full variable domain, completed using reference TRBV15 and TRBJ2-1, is DAMVIQNPRYQVTQFGKPVTLSCSQTLNHNVMYWYQQKSSQAPKLLFHYYDKDFNNEADTPDNFQSRRPNTSFCFLDIRSPGLGDTAMYLCATSRDRDYLDGSYNEQFFGPGTRLTVL.